Below, 26 T cell receptor beta chains from the same sample are listed, as sequenced in a study of cytomegalovirus exposure and HLA in healthy donors. It was with 60 Vbeta and 13 Jbeta primers that the PCR ran. Produced via immunoSEQ multiplex PCR; TCRdb's table is partial and in-frame only. This table holds roughly 130,000 clones, 80% found once. What was sequenced was PBMCs. These receptors originate from a man in his thirties or forties in good health and CMV-seronegative.

This chain uses TRBV15 with TRBJ2-5, with D uncertain. This CDR3 is built from 14 residues. V lost 1 base and J lost 1, with 7 bases in between. Germline V lookup: CDR1 LNHNV, CDR2 YYDKDF (reference sequence). The CDR3 DNA reads TGTGCCACCAGCAGAGGTGCGTCCCAAGAGACCCAGTACTTC. Translated: CATSRGASQETQYF.

The rearrangement uses TRBV9 and TRBJ2-1, with 9 bases that match TRBD2. This CDR3 contains 18 residues. CDR1 and CDR2 (germline): SGDLS, YYNGEE. The ends lost 0 bases at V and 1 base at J; junction bases unmatched: 8. CDR3 region: CASSVGGTSSSSYNEQFF. In DNA form, the CDR3 reads TGTGCCAGCAGCGTAGGGGGGACTAGCAGTAGTTCCTACAATGAGCAGTTCTTC.

The rearrangement uses TRBV10-2 and TRBJ2-1, with 11 positions matching TRBD2. There are 17 residues in the CDR3. Germline assignment: CDR1 WSHSY and CDR2 SAAADI. The V and J ends lost 5 bases and 0 bases, in that order; junction bases with no gene match: 6. The CDR3 DNA follows: TGCGCCAGCAGTCCTAGCGGGAGGCCAAGCTCCTACAATGAGCAGTTCTTC. Translation: CASSPSGRPSSYNEQFF.

The chain links TRBV6-5 to TRBJ1-2, with D perhaps matching TRBD1 (6 bases). V was clipped by 0 bases and J by 4 bases, with 15 bases between them. The CDR3 spans 16 residues. Germline V gene data show CDR1 as MNHEY and CDR2 as SVGAGI. The CDR3 DNA reads as TGTGCCAGCAGTTACTCGATCGTAAGGGGGTCCTATGGCTACACCTTC. Its protein is CASSYSIVRGSYGYTF.

The V and J genes are TRBV7-9 and TRBJ2-1, with 7 bases aligning to TRBD2. Germline loops: CDR1 SEHNR, CDR2 FQNEAQ (reference sequence). The V and J ends lost 8 bases and 6 bases, in that order; junction bases with no gene match: 7. The CDR3 extends over 13 amino acids. As DNA, the CDR3 is TGTGCCAGCCGCCTGCTAGCGGCCAATGAGCAGTTCTTC. Translating gives CASRLLAANEQFF.

V and J are TRBV5-1 and TRBJ1-1; perhaps TRBD1 as D (5 bases). CDR1 and CDR2 (germline): SGHRS, YFSETQ. The CDR3 covers 15 residues. V lost 1 base to trimming and J lost 1 base, with 11 bases between them. The CDR3: CASSLWGDGNTEAFF. The DNA for the CDR3 is TGCGCCAGCAGCTTGTGGGGGGACGGGAACACTGAAGCTTTCTTT. Drawing the rest from reference TRBV5-1 and TRBJ1-1, the complete variable domain is KAGVTQTPRYLIKTRGQQVTLSCSPISGHRSVSWYQQTPGQGLQFLFEYFSETQRNKGNFPGRFSGRQFSNSRSEMNVSTLELGDSALYLCASSLWGDGNTEAFFGQGTRLTVV.

The DNA for the CDR3 is TGTGCCAGTAGTCAGGGGACGGCAGCGACTAGCGGGAGACCTGAGCAGTTCTTC. This translates into CASSQGTAATSGRPEQFF. The genes are TRBV19 and TRBJ2-1; 12 bases align to TRBD2. With 5 bases clipped from V and 9 bases from J, the junction kept 17 bases outside the gene matches. The CDR3 has 18 residues. CDR1 and CDR2 from the germline V gene are LNHDA and SQIVND (reference sequence).

This rearrangement joins TRBV10-3 to TRBJ2-1; 15 bases match TRBD2. Germline V gives CDR1 ENHRY, CDR2 SYGVKD. The CDR3 loop spans 16 amino acids. Trimming cost V 2 bases and J 7 bases; bases outside gene matches: 3. The CDR3 is CAISEGGTSGGNEQFF. The CDR3 coding sequence is TGTGCCATCAGTGAGGGGGGGACTAGCGGGGGGAATGAGCAGTTCTTC.

This clone came up a few times. This chain joins TRBV10-1 and TRBJ2-1; TRBD2 agrees at 15 bases. From germline, CDR1 is WNHNN and CDR2 SYGVQD (reference sequence). The junction had 6 bases not matched to a gene; V was cut back by 3 bases and J by 12 bases. The CDR3 length is 15 residues. The CDR3 DNA is TGCGCCAGCAGTGACCGAGGACTAGCGGGGGGGCGGCAGTTCTTC. Translation gives CASSDRGLAGGRQFF.

This clone was counted only a few times. The genes are TRBV7-2 and TRBJ2-1; D might be TRBD2 (7 bases). Trimming left V 1 base short and J 7 bases short, with 14 bases between. The CDR3 is made up of 15 amino acids. Germline V gene lookup returns CDR1 SGHTA and CDR2 FQGNSA. CDR3 nucleotides: TGTGCCAGCAGCTTAGACGCGGGGGCCATTAATGAGCAGTTCTTC. Translation gives CASSLDAGAINEQFF.

The rearrangement joins TRBV5-8 to TRBJ2-2; D unresolved. V lost 4 bases and J lost 2, with 12 bases in between. Germline CDR1 SGHTS, CDR2 YDEGEE. The CDR3 is 15 amino acids. Here the CDR3 DNA reads TGTGCCAGCAGCCGCGGTCTAGGTAACACCGGGGAGCTGTTTTTT. Its protein product is CASSRGLGNTGELFF. The whole variable domain, filled in from reference TRBV5-8 and TRBJ2-2, reads EAGVTQSPTHLIKTRGQQATLRCSPISGHTSVYWYQQALGLGLQFLLWYDEGEERNRGNFPPRFSGRQFPNYSSELNVNALELEDSALYLCASSRGLGNTGELFFGEGSRLTVL.

The chain is built from TRBV29-1 and TRBJ1-1, with TRBD1 matching 7 bases. The CDR3 runs to 11 residues. Per germline, CDR1 SQVTM and CDR2 ANQGSEA. V gave up 3 bases and J gave up 11 bases; unmatched junction bases: 6. DNA for the CDR3: TGCAGCGTTGACCGAGGGGGCAGGGCTTTCTTT. This encodes CSVDRGGRAFF.

The V call is TRBV27, the J call TRBJ1-5; 7 nucleotides match TRBD1. In germline, CDR1 is MNHEY, CDR2 SMNVEV (reference sequence). V gave up 5 bases and J gave up 6 bases; unmatched junction bases: 4. This CDR3 region has 13 residues. The CDR3 region is CASSNRGPQPQHF. CDR3 in DNA: TGTGCCAGCAGTAACAGGGGACCTCAGCCCCAGCATTTT.

The rearrangement uses TRBV6-6 and TRBJ1-2; unclear D gene. Germline V gives CDR1 MNHNY, CDR2 SVGAGI (reference sequence). The CDR3 consists of 12 residues. V was shortened by 4 bases and J by 6 bases, with 9 bases between the two germline ends. CDR3 amino acids: CASSLEGHGYTF. The DNA of the CDR3 is TGTGCCAGCAGTTTAGAGGGCCATGGCTACACCTTC.

The chain couples TRBV6-1 to TRBJ2-7; TRBD2 might be the D (7 bases). V lost 1 base to trimming and J lost 9 bases, with 22 bases between them. Germline loops: CDR1 MNHNS, CDR2 SASEGT. The CDR3 length is 16 residues. As DNA, the CDR3 is TGTGCCAGCAGTGAAGGGGGGGGCTCTATGGCGATTGGGCAGTACTTC. Its protein product is CASSEGGGSMAIGQYF.

The rearrangement links TRBV18 to TRBJ2-1; TRBD2 aligns across 9 bases. The ends lost 2 bases at V and 14 bases at J; junction bases unmatched: 7. CDR1 KGHSH and CDR2 LQKENI come from the germline V gene. This CDR3 is 13 amino acids long. CDR3 in amino acids: CASSPEAGGPKFF. CDR3 in DNA: TGTGCCAGCTCACCAGAGGCGGGGGGGCCGAAGTTCTTC.

The rearrangement uses TRBV7-6 and TRBJ2-3, with 8 bases identical to TRBD2. CDR3 length equals 19 residues. Per the germline V gene, CDR1 is SGHVS and CDR2 is FNYEAQ. V was pared by 1 base and J by 5 bases, with 17 bases of the junction left unmatched. CDR3: CASSLVSGGTGGRRDTQYF. CDR3 DNA sequence: TGTGCCAGCAGCTTAGTTTCCGGGGGCACCGGCGGGAGGAGAGATACGCAGTATTTT.

This clone was seen once. The chain has TRBV15 and TRBJ2-3; D call uncertain. Deletions cut 8 bases from V and 7 bases from J, with 13 bases between. The CDR3 runs to 12 residues. Looked up from germline, CDR1 is LNHNV and CDR2 is YYDKDF (reference sequence). The CDR3 region has the DNA TGTGCCACCGGCGTACTACAAAATACGCAGTATTTT. This encodes CATGVLQNTQYF.

The chain links TRBV13 to TRBJ1-2; D perhaps matches TRBD1 (5 bases). The V and J ends lost 7 bases and 8 bases respectively, with 17 bases between them. This CDR3 has 13 amino acids. Germline V gives CDR1 PRHDT, CDR2 FYEKMQ (reference sequence). The CDR3 DNA sequence: TGTGCCAGCAAATTAAGGGGTTCGTGGGGCTACACCTTC. Protein: CASKLRGSWGYTF.

The chain carries TRBV7-2 and TRBJ2-7; D might be TRBD2 (5 bases). The germline CDR1 and CDR2 sequences are SGHTA and FQGNSA. The CDR3 runs to 15 residues. With 0 bases removed from V and 2 bases from J, the gap between germline ends came to 11 bases. The chain's CDR3 is CASSLARGKPYEQYF. The CDR3 DNA follows: TGTGCCAGCAGCTTAGCCCGGGGTAAGCCCTACGAGCAGTACTTC.

This clone has a single count. The gene calls are TRBV5-1 and TRBJ2-7; weak D call: TRBD2 (6 bases). Looked up from germline, CDR1 is SGHRS and CDR2 is YFSETQ. CDR3 length: 12 amino acids. V was cut by 4 bases and J by 3 bases, with 8 bases left in between. The CDR3: CASSKEGYEQYF. In nucleotides, the CDR3 is TGCGCCAGCAGCAAGGAGGGCTACGAGCAGTACTTC. The whole variable domain, remainder taken from reference TRBV5-1 and TRBJ2-7, is KAGVTQTPRYLIKTRGQQVTLSCSPISGHRSVSWYQQTPGQGLQFLFEYFSETQRNKGNFPGRFSGRQFSNSRSEMNVSTLELGDSALYLCASSKEGYEQYFGPGTRLTVT.

The V call is TRBV5-1, the J call TRBJ1-1; tentative D call: TRBD1 (6 bases). This CDR3 region has 14 residues. CDR1 is SGHRS, CDR2 YFSETQ, per germline. Trimming left V 3 bases short and J 4 bases short, with 13 bases between. CDR3 nucleotide sequence: TGCGCCAGCAGCTCTAATACAGGGTCCACTGAAGCTTTCTTT. It translates to CASSSNTGSTEAFF.

The chain employs TRBV19 and TRBJ1-5; D perhaps matches TRBD1 (5 bases). V lost 5 bases and J lost 6, with 14 bases in between. The CDR3 contains 14 residues. Germline CDR1 and CDR2: LNHDA and SQIVND (reference sequence). The CDR3 reads CASSGQGVTQPQHF. CDR3 sequence (DNA): TGTGCCAGTAGTGGCCAGGGCGTAACTCAGCCCCAGCATTTT.

This sequence joins TRBV2 and TRBJ2-6, with TRBD1 matching over 7 bases. With V trimmed by 7 bases and J by 6 bases, 6 bases remained unmatched. Germline V gene lookup returns CDR1 SNHLY and CDR2 FYNNEI. The CDR3 is made up of 14 amino acids. In nucleotides, the CDR3 is TGTGCCAGCACCGAACAGGGGTCGGCCAACGTCCTGACTTTC. Translation gives CASTEQGSANVLTF.

The chain is built from TRBV5-4 and TRBJ1-2; 8 nucleotides align to TRBD1. With 4 bases clipped from V and 0 bases from J, the junction kept 8 bases outside the gene matches. In germline, CDR1 is SGHNT, CDR2 YYREEE (reference sequence). This CDR3 region has 16 residues. DNA for the CDR3: TGTGCCAGCAGCCCATCCAGACAGGGGTCTAACTATGGCTACACCTTC. Translation gives CASSPSRQGSNYGYTF.

This clone was seen only once. The rearrangement links TRBV5-1 to TRBJ1-2; TRBD1 might be the D (5 bases). CDR1 is SGHRS, CDR2 YFSETQ, per germline. The V gene lost 0 bases and the J gene lost 4 bases, with 10 bases spanning the gap. The CDR3 covers 14 residues. The CDR3 loop reads CASSLGQGSYGYTF. CDR3 nucleotide sequence: TGCGCCAGCAGCTTGGGTCAGGGAAGCTATGGCTACACCTTC. The full variable domain, its missing parts supplied by reference TRBV5-1 and TRBJ1-2, is KAGVTQTPRYLIKTRGQQVTLSCSPISGHRSVSWYQQTPGQGLQFLFEYFSETQRNKGNFPGRFSGRQFSNSRSEMNVSTLELGDSALYLCASSLGQGSYGYTFGSGTRLTVV.